This T cell receptor (beta chain) came from a study of cytomegalovirus exposure and HLA in healthy donors. On this clone itself: Its antigen is currently unknown.

With 60 Vbeta and 13 Jbeta primers, the PCR was carried out. Generated by immunoSEQ multiplex PCR, the TCRdb table keeps only in-frame clones and is missing some. This sample has approximately 130,000 clones, with 81% found just once. Findings and caveats of the study: Data from an earlier analysis indicated that most TCR beta V segments were productive either about 87% or about 30% of the time. A few V segments could not be told apart, such as TRBV6-2 and TRBV6-3, and were left out.

Trimming stripped 5 bases from V and 6 bases from J, with 20 bases between. The CDR3 has 16 amino acids. Germline CDR1 is SEHNR and CDR2 is FQNEAQ (reference sequence). The sample consisted of PBMCs. This clonotype was obtained from a man aged 18-30 years in good health and CMV-seronegative. The chain uses TRBV7-9 and TRBJ2-1; possibly TRBD2 for D (6 bases). This CDR3 is CASSPMGGRLTNEQFF. In nucleotides, the CDR3 is TGTGCCAGCAGCCCAATGGGGGGTAGGCTAACCAATGAGCAGTTCTTC.